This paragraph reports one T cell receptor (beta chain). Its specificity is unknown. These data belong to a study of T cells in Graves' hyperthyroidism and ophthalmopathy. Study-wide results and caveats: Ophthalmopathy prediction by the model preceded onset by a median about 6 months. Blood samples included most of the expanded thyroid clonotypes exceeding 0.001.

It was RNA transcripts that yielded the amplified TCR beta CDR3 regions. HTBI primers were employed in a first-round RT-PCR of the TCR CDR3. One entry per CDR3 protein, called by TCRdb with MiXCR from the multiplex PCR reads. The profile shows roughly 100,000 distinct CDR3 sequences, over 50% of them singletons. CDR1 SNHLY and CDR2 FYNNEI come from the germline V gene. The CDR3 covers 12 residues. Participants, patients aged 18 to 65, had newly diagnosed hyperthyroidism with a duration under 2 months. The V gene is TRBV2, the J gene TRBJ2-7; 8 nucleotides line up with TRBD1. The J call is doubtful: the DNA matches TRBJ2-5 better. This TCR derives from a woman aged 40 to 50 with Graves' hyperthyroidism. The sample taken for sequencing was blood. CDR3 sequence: CAGGQGGETQYF. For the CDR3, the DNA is TGTGCCGGAGGACAGGGTGGGGAGACCCAGTACTTC.